This TCR beta chain was recorded in a study of PD-1 blockade in classical Hodgkin lymphoma. CDR3 length: 16 residues. CDR1 is SNHLY, CDR2 FYNNEI, per germline. V lost 3 bases and J 7 bases, leaving 22 bases between the germline ends. Comment on this clone: Antigen unknown.

Brentuximab vedotin exposure varied, and every patient relapsed after autologous stem cell transplantation. Sequencing used immunoSEQ multiplex PCR; TCRdb keeps in-frame clones, though not all of them. The data hold more than 20,000 clones, with under 90% observed a single time. The study's findings and limits: Some patients began nivolumab under 1 year after ASCT. These patients were excluded from later analyses. Significant TCR diversity gains by C4D1 occurred in CD4+ but not CD8+ cells. Nothing has yet pinned down what causes the repertoire differences, possibly disease activity or prior therapy.

Sequencing was performed on peripheral blood mononuclear cells (PBMCs), taken at baseline. This chain joins TRBV2 and TRBJ2-7; D remains unclear. This sequence was found in a human donor with classical Hodgkin lymphoma. The CDR3 DNA reads as TGTGCCAGCAGTGATCTATCGGCAGACTGGCCCCTGGAGCAGTACTTC. The encoded protein is CASSDLSADWPLEQYF.